The 7 T cell receptor beta chains below were found in one sample sequenced in a study of radiotherapy plus CTLA-4 blockade in lung cancer listed by TCRdb under 2018. Library construction relied on the immunoSEQ multiplex PCR assay. TCRdb mirrors the immuneACCESS table, restricted to in-frame sequences. Some clones are absent from its copies; in checked studies, under half trace to an unresolved V gene, and the reason for the others is unknown. Recorded for this sample are about 23,000 clones; approximately 74% of them occurred a single time. Roughly 3% of the sample is held by the ten biggest clonotypes. The sample consisted of peripheral blood, taken from a patient treated with radiotherapy plus ipilimumab. Every receptor here comes from a human donor with non-small cell lung cancer whose response to radiotherapy plus ipilimumab could not be evaluated.

The chain couples TRBV6-6 to TRBJ2-5, with 13 positions matching TRBD2. J lost 2 bases, V lost 6 bases, and 3 bases had no gene match. This CDR3 is built from 15 residues. From germline, CDR1 is MNHNY and CDR2 SVGAGI (reference sequence). CDR3 sequence reads: CASRGTSGVQETQYF. The CDR3, as DNA: TGTGCCAGCAGGGGGACTAGCGGGGTTCAAGAGACCCAGTACTTC.

J is TRBJ2-7 and V is TRBV28, with unresolved D. The germline V gene encodes CDR1 MDHEN and CDR2 SYDVKM. The V gene lost 5 bases and the J gene lost 6 bases, with 11 bases spanning the gap. The CDR3 is 12 amino acids. The CDR3 sequence is CASSGGWSEQYF. The CDR3 DNA is TGTGCCAGCAGTGGCGGATGGTCCGAGCAGTACTTC.

This rearrangement joins TRBV7-2 to TRBJ2-1; 11 bases are shared with TRBD1. Germline V gene data show CDR1 as SGHTA and CDR2 as FQGNSA. The CDR3 is made up of 16 amino acids. V was clipped by 5 bases and J by 3 bases; unmatched bases: 6. In DNA form, the CDR3 reads TGTGCCAGCAGCCCGGGGGGGACAGGGGGCTACAATGAGCAGTTCTTC. Protein sequence: CASSPGGTGGYNEQFF.

The chain couples TRBV21-1 to TRBJ2-1; the table's D call of TRBD2 was not tested on the DNA. TRBV21-1 is marked as a pseudogene. The CDR3 length is 19 residues. The CDR3 DNA follows: TGTGCCAGCAGCAAACCCCTGATAGCGGGAAGTACCTCCTACAATGAGCAGTTCTTC. Its translation: CASSKPLIAGSTSYNEQFF.

This clone has just one count. The chain is built from TRBV18 and TRBJ2-2; TRBD1 matches at 10 bases. V lost 5 bases and J lost 3; bases outside the gene matches: 6. Germline V CDR1 and CDR2: KGHSH, LQKENI. The CDR3 length is 16 residues. Written as DNA, the CDR3 is TGTGCCAGCTCAGTGACAGGGGGCGCCGACACCGGGGAGCTGTTTTTT. It translates to CASSVTGGADTGELFF.

J is TRBJ1-5 and V is TRBV10-3; D is unclear. V lost 0 bases to trimming and J lost 4 bases, with 10 bases between them. CDR1 is ENHRY and CDR2 is SYGVKD in the germline V gene. The CDR3 sequence is 15 residues long. DNA for the CDR3: TGTGCCATCAGTGAGTCGGTGGGAGAGAATCAGCCCCAGCATTTT. Encoded protein: CAISESVGENQPQHF.

The chain joins TRBV5-1 to TRBJ2-7, with a tentative D call TRBD2 (5 bases). V was trimmed by 0 bases and J by 3 bases, leaving 10 bases between them. This CDR3 spans 14 amino acids. Germline V gene sequence: CDR1 SGHRS, CDR2 YFSETQ. The CDR3, as DNA: TGCGCCAGCAGCTTGGGCCGGGGAAACTACGAGCAGTACTTC. It translates to CASSLGRGNYEQYF.